These T cell receptor beta chains were read from a single sample in a study of identical twins. TCRdb recomputed calls from the 5' RACE reads with MiXCR, one row per CDR3 protein. The table includes about 500,000 distinct CDR3 sequences, 14% detected once. These data were likewise used in another study, on yellow fever vaccine responses in identical twins.

Sequencing was done on a sample of CD4+ T cells sorted from blood. The source is a woman aged 18-29 years in good health. Each CDR3 is given with its conserved first and last residue. Each record gives: V gene, D gene, clone size, CDR3 protein. The D gene is left open where the match is weak. Clone sizes are given selectively: once, few, many, or a class where the clone is expanded.

TRBV12-3/TRBV12-4	NA	few	CASSLAGREKNIQYF
TRBV28	TRBD2	few	CASRQGAGGSYNEQFF
TRBV7-2	TRBD2	few	CASSTSGGNNEQFF
TRBV12-3/TRBV12-4	NA	few	CASSLGAKNSPLHF
TRBV25-1	NA	NA	CASSEGRGAFDEQFF
TRBV9	NA	NA	CATSGPNSPLHF
TRBV5-1	NA	many	CASSFISGTYEQYF
TRBV6-2/TRBV6-3	TRBD1	NA	CASRKTGEVIQYF
TRBV28	NA	few	CASSPQKRPNTGELFF
TRBV3-1	NA	NA	CASSQVLKVSGNTIYF
TRBV28	NA	NA	CASRPPQGRYEQYF
TRBV11-2	NA	NA	CASSSIRLQISGANVLTF
TRBV6-2/TRBV6-3	NA	few	CATEKQRPSRQFF
TRBV5-1	NA	few	CASSTGQNSGANVLTF
TRBV11-2	NA	few	CASSLGGYPYEQYF
TRBV5-1	NA	many	CASSPGTPNTGELFF
TRBV5-1	TRBD2	NA	CASSPGLATQETQYF
TRBV28	NA	few	CASSFGVNTDTQYF
TRBV2	NA	many	CASSERPFQGETQYF
TRBV29-1	NA	few	CSAPPQGVRSTDTQYF
TRBV5-1	NA	many	CASSLAATNEKLFF
TRBV5-1	NA	few	CASSLGGGDEQYF